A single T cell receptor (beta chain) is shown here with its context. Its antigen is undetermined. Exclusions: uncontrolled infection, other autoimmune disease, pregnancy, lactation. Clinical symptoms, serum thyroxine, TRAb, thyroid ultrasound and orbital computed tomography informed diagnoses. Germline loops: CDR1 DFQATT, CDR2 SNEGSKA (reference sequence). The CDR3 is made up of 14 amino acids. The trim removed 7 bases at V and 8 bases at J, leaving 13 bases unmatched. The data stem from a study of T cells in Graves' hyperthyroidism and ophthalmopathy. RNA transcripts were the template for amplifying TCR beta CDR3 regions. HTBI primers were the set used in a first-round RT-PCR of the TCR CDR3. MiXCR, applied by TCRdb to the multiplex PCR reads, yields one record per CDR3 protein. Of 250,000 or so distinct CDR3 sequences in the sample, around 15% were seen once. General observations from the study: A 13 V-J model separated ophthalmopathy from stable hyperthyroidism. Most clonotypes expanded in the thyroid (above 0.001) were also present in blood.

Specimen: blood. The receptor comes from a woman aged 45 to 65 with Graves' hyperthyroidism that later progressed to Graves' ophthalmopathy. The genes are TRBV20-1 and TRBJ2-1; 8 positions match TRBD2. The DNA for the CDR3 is TGCAGTGTTTCCCCGAGACTAGCGACTGATGAGCAGTTCTTC. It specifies CSVSPRLATDEQFF.